These 10 T cell receptor beta chains were sequenced from one sample in a study of PD-L1 blockade in urothelial cancer. Time point indicated: pretreatment peripheral blood. Using immunoSEQ multiplex PCR, the repertoire was profiled, and TCRdb retains in-frame clones only, with some absent. In the table there are 45,000 to 50,000 clones, approximately 79% of which are singletons. The sample consisted of PBMCs, taken around atezolizumab (anti-PD-L1) treatment. The receptors shown here come from a man in his 70s with urothelial cancer.

The chain links TRBV6-5 to TRBJ2-7; no definite D call. V was trimmed by 0 bases and J by 5 bases, leaving 14 bases between them. The CDR3 loop spans 15 amino acids. Germline V gives CDR1 MNHEY, CDR2 SVGAGI. The chain's CDR3 is CASSYSIHQNHEQYF. CDR3 nucleotides: TGTGCCAGCAGTTACTCGATCCACCAGAACCACGAGCAGTACTTC.

The chain carries TRBV5-5 and TRBJ2-1; possible D gene TRBD2, 6 bases. The CDR3 consists of 14 residues. Germline CDR1 is SGHKS and CDR2 is YYEKEE (reference sequence). With 4 bases removed from V and 4 bases from J, the gap between germline ends came to 12 bases. The CDR3 DNA reads as TGTGCCAGCAGCCGGGGGACTTATTACAATGAGCAGTTCTTC. The encoded protein is CASSRGTYYNEQFF.

CDR3 bases: TGTGCCAGCAGCTTGGGTCGGACTTCTTCCTACGAGCAGTACTTC. Translating it yields CASSLGRTSSYEQYF. The rearrangement links TRBV5-5 to TRBJ2-7; a possible D gene is TRBD2 (5 bases). The CDR3 covers 15 residues. Germline V CDR1 and CDR2: SGHKS, YYEKEE (reference sequence). Trimming shortened V by 0 bases and J by 1 base, and 11 bases separated the two germline ends.

CDR3 sequence: CASSLNYGRADEQYF. Here the CDR3 DNA reads TGCGCCAGCAGCTTGAATTACGGGAGGGCTGACGAGCAGTACTTC. V is TRBV5-1 and J is TRBJ2-7; 8 bases match TRBD2. This CDR3 spans 15 amino acids. Germline values: CDR1 SGHRS, CDR2 YFSETQ. The J segment lost 5 bases and the V segment lost 1 base, leaving 8 bases of the junction unmatched. Looking up the rest from reference TRBV5-1 and TRBJ2-7 gives the full variable domain: KAGVTQTPRYLIKTRGQQVTLSCSPISGHRSVSWYQQTPGQGLQFLFEYFSETQRNKGNFPGRFSGRQFSNSRSEMNVSTLELGDSALYLCASSLNYGRADEQYFGPGTRLTVT.

The chain carries TRBV27 and TRBJ1-2; maybe TRBD1 (5 bases). This CDR3 is built from 13 residues. The germline gives CDR1 MNHEY, CDR2 SMNVEV (reference sequence). The V gene lost 8 bases and the J gene lost 8 bases, with 18 bases spanning the gap. The CDR3 DNA sequence: TGTGCCAGCGCGCAGACTAGGGGTGACGGCTACACCTTC. Amino acid sequence: CASAQTRGDGYTF.

The CDR3 DNA reads TGTGCCAGCACCACAGCGGGAGGGGGGTATGAGCAGTTCTTC. This gives the protein CASTTAGGGYEQFF. V gene TRBV28 combines with J gene TRBJ2-1; the match to TRBD2 covers 10 bases. V was clipped by 7 bases and J by 8 bases; unmatched bases: 8. The CDR3 has 14 amino acids. Germline assignment: CDR1 MDHEN and CDR2 SYDVKM. Full variable domain (outside the CDR3, taken from reference TRBV28 and TRBJ2-1): DVKVTQSSRYLVKRTGEKVFLECVQDMDHENMFWYRQDPGLGLRLIYFSYDVKMKEKGDIPEGYSVSREKKERFSLILESASTNQTSMYLCASTTAGGGYEQFFGPGTRLTVL.

The chain uses TRBV28 and TRBJ1-1; 7 bases agree with TRBD1. This CDR3 region has 15 residues. Germline CDR1 and CDR2: MDHEN and SYDVKM. V gave up 5 bases and J gave up 3 bases; unmatched junction bases: 9. Here the CDR3 DNA reads TGTGCCAGCAGTCAAACAGGGGATGGGGACACTGAAGCTTTCTTT. This gives the protein CASSQTGDGDTEAFF.

The chain couples TRBV19 to TRBJ2-2; TRBD1 agrees at 9 bases. In germline, CDR1 is LNHDA, CDR2 SQIVND (reference sequence). The CDR3 runs to 15 residues. J gave up 6 bases and V 5 bases, and 7 bases lay outside the gene matches. The DNA of the CDR3 is TGTGCCAGTAGTCTTACAGGGGGCCAGGCCGGGGAGCTGTTTTTT. This encodes CASSLTGGQAGELFF.

V is TRBV7-2 and J is TRBJ2-7, with TRBD1 identical over 7 bases. V dropped 5 bases and J dropped 3; count of bases not matched to a gene: 7. The CDR3 loop spans 14 amino acids. CDR1 SGHTA and CDR2 FQGNSA come from the germline V gene. The CDR3: CASSPQGGDYEQYF. CDR3 DNA: TGTGCCAGCAGCCCCCAAGGGGGCGACTACGAGCAGTACTTC.

The chain employs TRBV30 and TRBJ1-4, with D perhaps TRBD1 (6 bases). Trimming removed 2 bases from V and 3 bases from J, with 13 bases in between. This CDR3 has 15 amino acids. Germline CDR1 is GTSNPN and CDR2 is SVGIG (reference sequence). The CDR3 here is CAWSSPDSSNEKLFF. CDR3 DNA sequence: TGTGCCTGGAGTTCCCCGGACAGTTCTAATGAAAAACTGTTTTTT.